Below, 29 T cell receptor beta chains from the same sample are listed, as sequenced in a study of blood T cells in healthy people across ages. The use of a sample-barcoded 5' primer and a J-beta primer mix characterized a second PCR of about 7 to 12 cycles. MiXCR, run by TCRdb on the 5' RACE reads, gives a single entry per CDR3 protein. The table includes 1.5 million to 2 million distinct CDR3 sequences, just under 50% detected once. The specimen sequenced was blood. The receptor set was obtained from a middle-aged woman in good health.

Concerning this clonotype itself: Germline and junction disagree at one end, which may indicate a read error. The chain carries TRBV3-1 and TRBJ2-3, with D perhaps matching TRBD2 (5 bases). The CDR3 length is 17 residues. Germline CDR1 is LGHDT and CDR2 is YNNKEL (reference sequence). CDR3 residues: CASSPRGGSGYADAQYF. The CDR3 bases are TGTGCCAGCAGCCCGCGTGGAGGAAGTGGGTACGCAGATGCGCAGTATTTT.

This clonotype was recorded a few times. The rearrangement uses TRBV6-6 and TRBJ2-3; D may correspond to TRBD1 or TRBD2 (5 bases each). Germline V gene sequence: CDR1 MNHNY, CDR2 SVGAGI (reference sequence). V lost 7 bases and J 1 base, leaving 15 bases between the germline ends. This CDR3 has 15 residues. CDR3 DNA: TGTGCCAGCACCACCCAGCTGGGGGGCACAGATACGCAGTATTTT. Its protein product is CASTTQLGGTDTQYF.

A remark on this clonotype: The germline gene is not matched at one end of the junction; a read error may be the cause. The chain couples TRBV2 to TRBJ2-7, with D possibly being TRBD1 or TRBD2 (5 bases each). Germline V gene lookup returns CDR1 SNHLY and CDR2 FYNNEI. CDR3 length: 14 residues. Written as DNA, the CDR3 is TGTGCCAGCACTGAAGAGGGGAGCTCCTACGAGCAGTACTTC. Its translation is CASTEEGSSYEQYF.

CDR3 protein: CASSFLEDSPLHF. In DNA form, the CDR3 reads TGCGCCAGCAGCTTCCTGGAGGATTCACCCCTCCACTTT. The chain carries TRBV5-1 and TRBJ1-6; no firm D call. The CDR3 consists of 13 residues. Germline V gene data show CDR1 as SGHRS and CDR2 as YFSETQ. The V and J ends lost 2 bases and 8 bases respectively, with 8 bases between them.

The rearrangement uses TRBV11-2 and TRBJ2-5; a possible D gene is TRBD1 (6 bases). Germline CDR1 SGHAT, CDR2 FQNNGV. The CDR3 covers 14 residues. The V end was cut by 4 bases, the J end by 0 bases, with 9 bases between. The CDR3 loop reads CASSSRTDQETQYF. The CDR3 DNA reads TGTGCCAGCAGCTCCCGGACAGACCAAGAGACCCAGTACTTC.

This chain joins TRBV12-3 or TRBV12-4 and TRBJ2-7; a possible D gene is TRBD1 (5 bases). Deletions cut 1 base from V and 5 bases from J, with 9 bases between. This CDR3 has 13 amino acids. The CDR3, as DNA: TGTGCCAGCAGTTTAGACAGGTCCGACGAGCAGTACTTC. Its translation is CASSLDRSDEQYF.

This clonotype came up a few times. A much bigger clone sits one base away, suggesting this may be a read error. The V gene is TRBV7-2, the J gene TRBJ2-3, with D maybe TRBD2 (5 bases). The CDR3 is 15 amino acids. CDR1 SGHTA and CDR2 FQGNSA come from the germline V gene. CDR3 DNA sequence: TGTGCCGGCAGCTTAGGAGGAGCATCCACAGATACGCAGTATTTT. Its translation is CAGSLGGASTDTQYF.

The chain carries TRBV25-1 and TRBJ2-5, with D possibly called TRBD1 or TRBD2 (5 bases each). Germline V gives CDR1 MGHDK, CDR2 SYGVNS. This CDR3 spans 17 amino acids. V dropped 2 bases and J dropped 5 bases, with 21 bases sitting between them. The CDR3 DNA is TGTGCCAGCAGTGAAAAATCGGGGCCTTCTTGGTTCGAGACCCAGTACTTC. It translates to CASSEKSGPSWFETQYF.

V usage is TRBV11-2 and J usage is TRBJ2-1, with 8 bases aligning to TRBD1. CDR1 and CDR2 (germline): SGHAT, FQNNGV. V was pared by 4 bases and J by 7 bases, with 12 bases of the junction left unmatched. The CDR3 sequence is 16 residues long. The CDR3 nucleotides are TGTGCCAGCAGCTCGCCGGACAGGGATCCCCCTAATGAGCAGTTCTTC. Encoded protein: CASSSPDRDPPNEQFF.

The gene calls are TRBV12-3 or TRBV12-4 and TRBJ2-1; 12 bases are shared with TRBD1. J gave up 6 bases and V 8 bases, and 8 bases lay outside the gene matches. The CDR3 covers 15 residues. CDR3 amino acids: CASSLGQGALNEQFF. As DNA, the CDR3 is TGTGCCAGCTCGCTGGGACAGGGGGCCCTCAATGAGCAGTTCTTC.

The chain joins TRBV7-3 to TRBJ2-3, with D uncertain. Germline-derived CDR1 and CDR2 are SGHTA and FQGTGA. The CDR3 has 12 amino acids. V was shortened by 5 bases and J by 9 bases, with 12 bases between the two germline ends. The CDR3 loop is CASSHPTGTQYF. In DNA form, the CDR3 reads TGTGCCAGCAGCCACCCGACCGGAACGCAGTATTTT.

The V call is TRBV9, the J call TRBJ2-1; D possibly corresponds to TRBD2 (5 bases). From germline, CDR1 is SGDLS and CDR2 YYNGEE. V lost 0 bases to trimming and J lost 0 bases, with 7 bases between them. CDR3 size: 15 residues. CDR3 bases: TGTGCCAGCAGCGTAGACGGGGACTCCTACAATGAGCAGTTCTTC. It yields the protein CASSVDGDSYNEQFF. The full variable domain, its missing parts supplied by reference TRBV9 and TRBJ2-1, is DSGVTQTPKHLITATGQRVTLRCSPRSGDLSVYWYQQSLDQGLQFLIQYYNGEERAKGNILERFSAQQFPDLHSELNLSSLELGDSALYFCASSVDGDSYNEQFFGPGTRLTVL.

This clonotype has only a few counts. The rearrangement uses TRBV20-1 and TRBJ2-7; TRBD1 aligns across 11 bases. The germline V gene has CDR1 DFQATT and CDR2 SNEGSKA (reference sequence). With 6 bases clipped from V and 5 bases from J, the junction kept 3 bases outside the gene matches. This CDR3 spans 12 amino acids. Written as DNA, the CDR3 is TGCAGTGCGGGACAGGGGGGAAACGAGCAGTACTTC. Translation: CSAGQGGNEQYF.

The genes are TRBV6-5 and TRBJ1-6; D is perhaps TRBD1 (6 bases). The germline V and J ends were trimmed by 0 bases and 0 bases, with 18 bases remaining between them. Germline V lookup: CDR1 MNHEY, CDR2 SVGAGI. This CDR3 has 20 residues. CDR3: CASSYSAFGGASSYNSPLHF. The CDR3 nucleotides read TGTGCCAGCAGTTACTCGGCCTTTGGGGGGGCCAGCTCCTATAATTCACCCCTCCACTTT.

The V and J genes are TRBV20-1 and TRBJ2-5; 7 nucleotides agree with TRBD1. V was pared by 5 bases and J by 7 bases, with 10 bases of the junction left unmatched. Germline CDR1 reads DFQATT; CDR2 reads SNEGSKA (reference sequence). The length of the CDR3 is 13 residues. CDR3 sequence (DNA): TGCAGTGCTGGTCTACAGGGGCGGACGACCCAGTACTTC. This gives the protein CSAGLQGRTTQYF.

The J gene is TRBJ1-5, the V gene TRBV20-1, with a possible D match to TRBD1 (5 bases). Germline-derived CDR1 and CDR2 are DFQATT and SNEGSKA (reference sequence). V was pared by 0 bases and J by 0 bases, with 9 bases between. The CDR3 is 15 amino acids. This CDR3 reads CSARDLGRSNQPQHF. CDR3 nucleotide sequence: TGCAGTGCTAGAGATTTGGGGCGTAGCAATCAGCCCCAGCATTTT.

The chain employs TRBV7-8 and TRBJ2-5; no clear D. The CDR3 has 14 residues. Between the trimmed V and J ends, which lost 2 bases and 11 bases, there was a span of 18 bases. Per the germline V gene, CDR1 is SGHVS and CDR2 is FQNEAQ. The CDR3 loop is CASSLNPTLDEQYF. Written as DNA, the CDR3 is TGTGCCAGCAGCTTAAATCCTACCCTGGATGAGCAGTACTTC.

The chain uses TRBV7-2 and TRBJ2-7, with D perhaps matching TRBD1 (6 bases). Germline CDR1 and CDR2: SGHTA and FQGNSA. This CDR3 is built from 15 residues. The V end lost 5 bases, the J end lost 7 bases, and 21 bases lay between the germline ends. CDR3 DNA sequence: TGTGCCAGCAGCCGTTCAGGGGCCGGGGCCAATGAGCAGTACTTC. Translation: CASSRSGAGANEQYF.

The genes are TRBV28 and TRBJ1-2; D gene unclear. The CDR3 sequence is 15 residues long. Trimming took off 6 bases at V and 2 bases at J, with 16 bases between the two ends. Per germline, CDR1 MDHEN and CDR2 SYDVKM. CDR3 nucleotides: TGTGCCAGCAGGGACCGTCCGGGCCAAAACTATGGCTACACCTTC. Encoded protein: CASRDRPGQNYGYTF.

The V and J genes are TRBV6-2 or TRBV6-3 and TRBJ2-3; D perhaps matches TRBD1 (5 bases). Germline V CDR1 and CDR2: MNHEY, SVGEGT. The CDR3 length is 11 residues. Between the trimmed V and J ends, which lost 4 bases and 9 bases, there was a span of 8 bases. For the CDR3, the DNA is TGTGCCAGCAGTTGGACAACGACGCAGTATTTT. This gives the protein CASSWTTTQYF.

The chain joins TRBV21-1 to TRBJ2-7. TRBV21-1 constitutes a pseudogene. The CDR3 is made up of 10 amino acids. CDR3 region: CASSNHEQYF. The CDR3 region has the DNA TGTGCCAGCAGCAATCACGAGCAGTACTTC.

This clonotype was seen a handful of times. The chain links TRBV12-3 or TRBV12-4 to TRBJ2-6; the D is unclear. There are 16 residues in the CDR3. V was shortened by 3 bases and J by 4 bases, with 13 bases between the two germline ends. CDR3 sequence: CASSLDRTSGANVLTF. DNA for the CDR3: TGTGCCAGCAGTTTGGATAGGACGTCCGGGGCCAACGTCCTGACTTTC.

This rearrangement joins TRBV6-5 to TRBJ1-2; no definite D call. CDR1 MNHEY and CDR2 SVGAGI come from the germline V gene. The V gene lost 6 bases and the J gene lost 12 bases, with 20 bases spanning the gap. This CDR3 is built from 13 residues. The CDR3 sequence: CASSPARAPGNTF. The DNA of the CDR3 is TGTGCCAGCAGCCCTGCAAGGGCGCCGGGTAACACCTTC.

This CDR3 reads CASSSLLGGRGNQPQHF. CDR3 bases: TGTGCCAGCAGTTCCCTGTTGGGGGGTCGGGGCAATCAGCCCCAGCATTTT. The gene calls are TRBV6-2 or TRBV6-3 and TRBJ1-5, with D tentatively TRBD1 (5 bases). This CDR3 has 17 amino acids. The V gene's germline CDR1 is MNHEY and CDR2 SVGEGT. V lost 4 bases and J lost 2, with 18 bases in between.

The chain links TRBV20-1 to TRBJ2-5, with D uncertain. V lost 3 bases, J lost 1 base, and 15 bases lay in between. The CDR3 is 15 residues long. Looked up from germline, CDR1 is DFQATT and CDR2 is SNEGSKA (reference sequence). The CDR3 spells CSASSPNQRQETQYF. The CDR3 DNA sequence: TGCAGTGCTAGTTCGCCAAATCAACGCCAAGAGACCCAGTACTTC.

This sequence joins TRBV12-3 or TRBV12-4 and TRBJ2-7; no reliable D call. CDR3 size: 13 residues. Trimming stripped 6 bases from V and 5 bases from J, with 14 bases between. CDR3: CASSSTVRNEQYF. The DNA for the CDR3 is TGTGCCAGCAGCTCGACGGTCCGGAACGAGCAGTACTTC.

The chain joins TRBV7-2 to TRBJ2-5; D ambiguous. From germline, CDR1 is SGHTA and CDR2 FQGNSA. The CDR3 spans 16 residues. Trimming removed 2 bases from V and 2 bases from J, with 15 bases in between. The CDR3 sequence is CASSLYRVKSQETQYF. In nucleotides, the CDR3 is TGTGCCAGCAGCTTATACCGGGTAAAATCGCAAGAGACCCAGTACTTC. The full variable domain, with the rest looked up from reference TRBV7-2 and TRBJ2-5, is GAGVSQSPSNKVTEKGKDVELRCDPISGHTALYWYRQSLGQGLEFLIYFQGNSAPDKSGLPSDRFSAERTGGSVSTLTIQRTQQEDSAVYLCASSLYRVKSQETQYFGPGTRLLVL.

V and J are TRBV6-2 or TRBV6-3 and TRBJ2-7; D is unclear. Trimming cost V 0 bases and J 3 bases, with 12 bases left between them. This CDR3 has 15 residues. CDR1 is MNHEY and CDR2 is SVGEGT in the germline V gene. The CDR3 is CASSYSTGRLYEQYF. The DNA for the CDR3 is TGTGCCAGCAGTTACTCGACGGGCCGCCTCTACGAGCAGTACTTC.

V and J are TRBV9 and TRBJ1-1; D perhaps matches TRBD1 (6 bases). This CDR3 comprises 15 residues. V was pared by 0 bases and J by 4 bases, with 13 bases between. The V gene's germline CDR1 is SGDLS and CDR2 YYNGEE. The CDR3 sequence: CASSVVGAGGTEAFF. In nucleotides, the CDR3 is TGTGCCAGCAGCGTAGTGGGGGCCGGGGGCACTGAAGCTTTCTTT.